This is a list of T cell receptor beta chains from one sample in a study of blood T cells in healthy people across ages. TCRdb re-called the 5' RACE reads with MiXCR, one entry per CDR3 protein. The table has hundreds of thousands of distinct CDR3 sequences, around 36% seen once; the top ten hold approximately 12%. Sequencing input: blood. Source of these receptors: a man between 18 and 35 years old in good health. The CDR3 runs from the conserved cysteine through the conserved F or W. A D gene is named only where the DNA matches it firmly. Size is omitted from some rows. Given values are once, few, many or a class for expanded clones.

TRBV6-6,TRBJ2-5,.,.,TGTGCCAGCAGGCCCCGCCCGGGGGTAAATACCAATGAGCAGTACTTC,CASRPRPGVNTNEQYF
TRBV4-2,TRBJ2-1,.,.,TGTGCCAGCGGCCAAGTACACACAGGGATCTCTGAAGAGCAGTTCTTC,CASGQVHTGISEEQFF
TRBV6-6,TRBJ2-5,few,.,TGTGCCACCGGGACTGAGGTTCAGACCCAGTACTTC,CATGTEVQTQYF
TRBV4-1,TRBJ2-3,.,.,TGCGCCAGCAGCCAAGATTTAGCGGCCAGGTTCACAGATACGCAGTATTTT,CASSQDLAARFTDTQYF
TRBV7-3,TRBJ2-1,.,.,TGTGCCAGCAGCGTAGCAGGGCGAGACAATGAGCAGTTCTTC,CASSVAGRDNEQFF
TRBV20-1,TRBJ2-7,.,.,TGCAGTGCTAGAGATCTCAGCGGGCCCCGCCATGAGCAGTACTTC,CSARDLSGPRHEQYF
TRBV27,TRBJ2-2,once,.,TGTGCCAGCAGTTTATACCCACCCGGGACACCAGAAGGCGGGGAGCTGTTTTTT,CASSLYPPGTPEGGELFF
TRBV18,TRBJ2-1,few,.,TGTGCCAGCTCCCAATCGTGGGGGCAGTTCTTC,CASSQSWGQFF
TRBV7-9,TRBJ2-7,few,TRBD2,TGTGCCAGCCCTTGCGGGGGGACCTACGAGCAGTACTTC,CASPCGGTYEQYF
TRBV12-3/TRBV12-4,TRBJ1-2,few,.,TGTGCCAGCACCGCAACCGGGCCCTATGGCTACACCTTC,CASTATGPYGYTF
TRBV6-2/TRBV6-3,TRBJ2-5,few,.,TGTGCCAGCACCCCGGACAGCTTGGGGACCCAGTACTTC,CASTPDSLGTQYF
TRBV12-3/TRBV12-4,TRBJ1-1,few,TRBD1,TGTGCCAGCAGCTCCTGGGGGACAGCCCTGAACACTGAAGCTTTCTTT,CASSSWGTALNTEAFF
TRBV20-1,TRBJ2-3,.,.,TGCAGTGCCGAGCCGGGATTTCGCGGACAGTATTTT,CSAEPGFRGQYF
TRBV27,TRBJ2-3,few,.,TGTGCCAGCAGTTTATCGTCCTTGGCAGATACGCAGTATTTT,CASSLSSLADTQYF
TRBV28,TRBJ2-3,few,TRBD1,TGTGCCAGATCAGAGCATGGCTCGGGGACAGGGGGCACAGATACGCAGTATTTT,CARSEHGSGTGGTDTQYF
TRBV20-1,TRBJ2-1,many,TRBD2,TGCAGTGCTAGCGGGAGGAACAATGAGCAGTTCTTC,CSASGRNNEQFF
TRBV20-1,TRBJ1-4,.,.,TGCAGTGCTAGAGTTCCCCAGGGAGAACTGTTTTTT,CSARVPQGELFF
TRBV5-1,TRBJ2-5,.,TRBD2,TGCGCCAGCAGATATGGGACTAGCGGCTACAATGAGCAGTACTTC,CASRYGTSGYNEQYF
TRBV15,TRBJ2-3,many,.,TGTGCCACCAGCAGAGATGAGGCAACAGATACGCAGTATTTT,CATSRDEATDTQYF
TRBV5-6,TRBJ1-4,many,TRBD1,TGTGCCAGCAGGGGACAGTTAGATGAAAAACTGTTTTTT,CASRGQLDEKLFF
TRBV4-1,TRBJ1-2,many,.,TGCGCCAGCAGCCAAGTCCCCGATAACTATGGCTACACCTTC,CASSQVPDNYGYTF
TRBV4-2,TRBJ1-2,.,.,TGTGCCAGCAGCCAACTTCTCGGGGAGGTGCGAGGCTACACCTTC,CASSQLLGEVRGYTF
TRBV6-6,TRBJ2-4,once,TRBD1,TGTGCCAGCATTCCGGGACAGGGTGTTTCGGGGGAGCAGTACTTC,CASIPGQGVSGEQYF
TRBV10-3,TRBJ2-4,few,.,TGTGCCATCAGTGACCGAGCCAAAAACATTCAGTACTTC,CAISDRAKNIQYF
TRBV5-1,TRBJ1-1,few,.,TGCGCCAGCAGAAGAACAGCAGGGACGAACACTGAAGCTTTCTTT,CASRRTAGTNTEAFF
TRBV2,TRBJ2-5,.,.,TGTGCCAGCAACGAAGAGGGCGGGCAAGAGACCCAGTACTTC,CASNEEGGQETQYF
TRBV6-6,TRBJ2-2,.,TRBD2,TGTGCCACCCAAAACCGGGGGGGTAACACCGGGGAGCTGTTTTTT,CATQNRGGNTGELFF
TRBV29-1,TRBJ1-1,few,.,TGCAGCGTTGGGTACAGGGAAGTCCCTGAAGCTTTCTTT,CSVGYREVPEAFF
TRBV30,TRBJ1-1,.,TRBD1,TGTGCCTGGACCCAACAGGGGGCTGAAGCTTTCTTT,CAWTQQGAEAFF
TRBV5-1,TRBJ2-3,many,.,TGCGCCAGCAGCTTGGAACAGACAACAGATACGCAGTATTTT,CASSLEQTTDTQYF
TRBV4-3,TRBJ1-4,.,TRBD1,TGCGCCAGCAGCCAAGTGGCAGACAGGGGCTTTGCTAATGAAAAACTGTTTTTT,CASSQVADRGFANEKLFF
TRBV5-1,TRBJ1-2,.,.,TGCGCCAGCAGCTTGACCGTAGGGAAGGGGGAAGGCTACACCTTC,CASSLTVGKGEGYTF
TRBV4-1,TRBJ2-3,.,.,TGCGCCAGCAGCCGTGACAGGTTCCGAGATACGCAGTATTTT,CASSRDRFRDTQYF